The next 12 T cell receptor beta chains were all read from a single sample in a study of cytomegalovirus exposure and HLA in healthy donors. Primers: 60 Vbeta forward and 13 Jbeta reverse. This table comes from immunoSEQ multiplex PCR, and its TCRdb copy is limited to in-frame clones, with some not included. Reported are 200,000 to 250,000 clones; the ten largest clones contain less than 1%. The material sequenced was PBMCs. Source of these receptors: a woman aged 25 to 39 in good health and CMV-seropositive.

The chain joins TRBV10-1 to TRBJ2-7; tentatively, D is TRBD2 (5 bases). CDR1 WNHNN and CDR2 SYGVQD come from the germline V gene (reference sequence). The germline V and J ends were trimmed by 2 bases and 0 bases, with 11 bases remaining between them. The length of the CDR3 is 15 residues. The CDR3, as DNA: TGCGCCAGCAGTGAGGGCGGGCCCTACTCCTACGAGCAGTACTTC. Encoded protein: CASSEGGPYSYEQYF.

The rearrangement uses TRBV5-1 and TRBJ1-2; the D is unclear. Germline V gene sequence: CDR1 SGHRS, CDR2 YFSETQ. V gave up 5 bases and J gave up 2 bases, with 13 bases separating them. This CDR3 contains 14 residues. In DNA form, the CDR3 reads TGCGCCAGCAGTACTACGACCGGCAACTATGGCTACACCTTC. Its translation is CASSTTTGNYGYTF.

As for this clone: The junction shows a germline mismatch at one end, possibly a read error. This chain connects TRBV6-1 to TRBJ2-7, with a weak D call TRBD2 (6 bases). The CDR3 runs 15 residues. Per germline, CDR1 MNHNS and CDR2 SASEGT. The CDR3 loop is CASSLMGGPSHEQYF. The CDR3 DNA follows: TGTGCCAGCAGCTTAATGGGGGGACCCTCCCACGAGCAGTACTTC.

This clone is medium-sized (0.01 to 0.1%) by frequency. V usage is TRBV11-2 and J usage is TRBJ1-5; D not certain. With 5 bases removed from V and 4 bases from J, the gap between germline ends came to 9 bases. This CDR3 is built from 13 residues. Germline V gene lookup returns CDR1 SGHAT and CDR2 FQNNGV. The CDR3 loop is CASSRERNQPQHF. CDR3 bases: TGTGCCAGCAGCAGGGAGAGGAATCAGCCCCAGCATTTT.

This chain connects TRBV4-1 to TRBJ2-7; D might be TRBD1 (6 bases). The CDR3 spans 16 residues. CDR1 and CDR2 (germline): MGHRA, YSYEKL. V was clipped by 0 bases and J by 6 bases, with 18 bases between them. Written as DNA, the CDR3 is TGCGCCAGCAGCCAAGATGCGCAGGGGCCTTTCGGCGAGCAGTACTTC. This translates into CASSQDAQGPFGEQYF.

As for this clone: Other nucleotide sequences in the sample specify the same CDR3. The CDR3 coding sequence is TGCGCCAGCAGCCAAGACCCGCGCGCGGGATTCACGGGGGGGCAGTATTTT. Its translation is CASSQDPRAGFTGGQYF. This sequence joins TRBV4-3 and TRBJ2-3, with TRBD2 matching over 7 bases. V was clipped by 0 bases and J by 11 bases; unmatched bases: 17. CDR3 length: 17 residues. Germline V gives CDR1 LGHNA, CDR2 YSLEER.

This rearrangement joins TRBV28 to TRBJ2-7, with 7 bases that match TRBD1. Germline CDR1 and CDR2: MDHEN and SYDVKM. The CDR3 consists of 13 residues. Germline trimming cut 7 bases from V and 3 bases from J; bases unmatched to any gene: 6. The CDR3 DNA reads TGTGCCAGCACCGGGACAGATAACTACGAGCAGTACTTC. Translating it yields CASTGTDNYEQYF.

This chain connects TRBV6-5 to TRBJ1-2; maybe TRBD1 (5 bases). The CDR3 runs 12 residues. CDR1 is MNHEY and CDR2 is SVGAGI in the germline V gene. V was clipped by 5 bases and J by 6 bases, with 10 bases between them. CDR3 region: CASSRQGDGYTF. CDR3 in DNA: TGTGCCAGCAGTCGGCAGGGTGATGGCTACACCTTC.

The J gene is TRBJ2-2, the V gene TRBV29-1; a weak D match, TRBD2 (5 bases). CDR1 is SQVTM, CDR2 ANQGSEA, per germline. The V gene lost 4 bases and the J gene lost 1 base, with 13 bases spanning the gap. This CDR3 contains 15 residues. The DNA for the CDR3 is TGCAGCGTTGTTAAGAGCGGAATGAACACCGGGGAGCTGTTTTTT. Translating gives CSVVKSGMNTGELFF.

The V call is TRBV15, the J call TRBJ2-5, with TRBD1 identical over 10 bases. V lost 3 bases and J lost 2; bases outside the gene matches: 6. This CDR3 has 16 residues. Germline V gene lookup returns CDR1 LNHNV and CDR2 YYDKDF (reference sequence). The CDR3 nucleotides read TGTGCCACCAGCAGTGTTCCGGGACAGGGGCAAGAGACCCAGTACTTC. Encoded protein: CATSSVPGQGQETQYF.

On this clone itself: Sequence at one end of the junction differs from germline and may be a read error. The rearrangement links TRBV6-1 to TRBJ2-7, with a weak D call TRBD2 (5 bases). The germline V gene has CDR1 MNHNS and CDR2 SASEGT. CDR3 length: 15 amino acids. CDR3 sequence reads: CASSERGWSDYEQCF. The CDR3 DNA is TGTGCCAGCAGTGAAAGAGGATGGAGTGACTACGAGCAGTGCTTC.

This chain connects TRBV19 to TRBJ2-5, with 10 bases fitting TRBD2. Germline V gene sequence: CDR1 LNHDA, CDR2 SQIVND (reference sequence). Losses at the gene ends were 6 bases for V and 4 bases for J; bases not matched to a gene: 2. The CDR3 runs to 13 residues. CDR3 amino acids: CASRKREGETQYF. The DNA of the CDR3 is TGTGCCAGTAGAAAGCGGGAGGGAGAGACCCAGTACTTC.